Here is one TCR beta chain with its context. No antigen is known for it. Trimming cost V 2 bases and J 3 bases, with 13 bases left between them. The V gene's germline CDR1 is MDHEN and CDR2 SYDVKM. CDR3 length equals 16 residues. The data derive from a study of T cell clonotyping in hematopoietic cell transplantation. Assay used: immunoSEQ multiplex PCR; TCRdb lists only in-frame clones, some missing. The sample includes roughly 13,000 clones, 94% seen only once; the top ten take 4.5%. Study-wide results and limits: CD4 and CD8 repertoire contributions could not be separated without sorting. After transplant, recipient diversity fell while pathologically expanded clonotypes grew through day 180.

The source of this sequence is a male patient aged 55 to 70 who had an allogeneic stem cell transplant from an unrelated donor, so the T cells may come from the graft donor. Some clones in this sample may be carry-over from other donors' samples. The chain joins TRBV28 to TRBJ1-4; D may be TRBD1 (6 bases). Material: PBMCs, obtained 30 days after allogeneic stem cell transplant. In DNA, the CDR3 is TGTGCCAGCAGTTTACCCCTCCAGGGGTCTAATGAAAAACTGTTTTTT. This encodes CASSLPLQGSNEKLFF.